Given below is one TCR beta chain in context. What it recognizes is unknown. Here immunoSEQ multiplex PCR was the method, and the copy in TCRdb shows in-frame clones only, minus some. The sample yields about 14,000 clones, about 60% seen once. The sample is drawn from a study of T cell clonotyping in hematopoietic cell transplantation. General study findings and limits: At the given depth, recipient repertoires were over 95% de novo clonotypes.

The TCR comes from a human donor who either received an allogeneic hematopoietic cell transplant for a myeloid malignancy or was a related donor (not recorded which). Some clones in this sample may be carry-over from other donors' samples. Material for sequencing was PBMCs.

The CDR3 reads CASSFSDRGLFF. Here the CDR3 DNA reads TGTGCCAGCAGCTTCTCGGACAGGGGGCTGTTTTTT. V usage is TRBV5-5 and J usage is TRBJ1-4; 10 bases align to TRBD1. The ends lost 2 bases at V and 14 bases at J; junction bases unmatched: 3. The germline V gene encodes CDR1 SGHKS and CDR2 YYEKEE (reference sequence). There are 12 residues in the CDR3.